The 8 T cell receptor beta chains below all came from one sample that was sequenced in a study of PD-1 blockade in classical Hodgkin lymphoma. Profiled with immunoSEQ multiplex PCR; TCRdb holds only in-frame clones, not every one. The table lists approximately 110,000 clones, approximately 90% of them singletons, with around 20% in the top ten. The time point was: cycle 4 day 1 (C4D1), after more than 5 weeks of nivolumab. Brentuximab vedotin exposure varied, and every patient relapsed after autologous stem cell transplantation. The input for sequencing was peripheral blood mononuclear cells (PBMCs), taken before the fourth cycle of nivolumab. Receptors were obtained from a human donor with classical Hodgkin lymphoma.

The chain combines TRBV19 with TRBJ2-6; D unclear. The CDR3 extends over 15 amino acids. Trimming shortened V by 3 bases and J by 0 bases, and 6 bases separated the two germline ends. Germline CDR1 is LNHDA and CDR2 is SQIVND (reference sequence). CDR3 coding DNA: TGTGCCAGTAGTATCTGGAACTCTGGGGCCAACGTCCTGACTTTC. This codes for CASSIWNSGANVLTF.

The rearrangement uses TRBV5-1 and TRBJ2-7, with D perhaps assigned TRBD1 or TRBD2 (5 bases each). Trimming removed 4 bases at V and 6 bases at J, with 23 bases between. The germline V gene has CDR1 SGHRS and CDR2 YFSETQ. The CDR3 is 16 amino acids. The CDR3 region is CASSTGRQGPLLEQYF. In DNA, the CDR3 is TGCGCCAGCAGCACCGGACGTCAGGGACCCCTTCTCGAGCAGTACTTC.

The J gene is TRBJ2-7, the V gene TRBV27; D perhaps matches TRBD1 (5 bases). The V end was cut by 6 bases, the J end by 5 bases, with 14 bases between. The CDR3 is made up of 13 amino acids. Germline V CDR1 and CDR2: MNHEY, SMNVEV (reference sequence). The DNA for the CDR3 is TGTGCCAGCAGCCTAACAGGAGACGACGAGCAGTACTTC. Its protein product is CASSLTGDDEQYF.

V is TRBV10-1 and J is TRBJ2-5, with TRBD2 matching 13 bases. The length of the CDR3 is 17 residues. In germline, CDR1 is WNHNN, CDR2 SYGVQD (reference sequence). The V gene end was trimmed by 2 bases and the J gene end by 5 bases; junction bases not matched to a gene: 8. CDR3 in DNA: TGCGCCAGCAGTGAGGAGACTAGCGGGGGGCCCAAGGAGACCCAGTACTTC. Its translation is CASSEETSGGPKETQYF.

The chain links TRBV29-1 to TRBJ2-7, with 9 nucleotides matching TRBD1. V shed 5 bases, J shed 7 bases, and the junction held 6 bases outside the gene matches. This CDR3 spans 12 amino acids. Germline V lookup: CDR1 SQVTM, CDR2 ANQGSEA. The CDR3 DNA sequence: TGCAGCGTTTCGACAGGGGGTTGGGAGCAGTACTTC. It is translated as CSVSTGGWEQYF.

The gene calls are TRBV6-5 and TRBJ2-3; a possible D gene is TRBD2 (5 bases). Trimming took off 6 bases at V and 4 bases at J, with 17 bases between the two ends. Germline V gene lookup returns CDR1 MNHEY and CDR2 SVGAGI. The CDR3 has 15 residues. The DNA of the CDR3 is TGTGCCAGCAGAGTTATTGGGCTAGCTTCAGATACGCAGTATTTT. Translating gives CASRVIGLASDTQYF.

The CDR3 sequence: CASSLGGLNEQFF. CDR3 nucleotide sequence: TGTGCCAGTAGTTTAGGGGGCTTAAATGAGCAGTTCTTC. V and J are TRBV19 and TRBJ2-1; 7 positions agree with TRBD1. CDR3 size: 13 residues. Germline V lookup: CDR1 LNHDA, CDR2 SQIVND (reference sequence). V shed 5 bases and J 7 bases; nucleotides not matched to a gene: 5.

The V gene is TRBV7-9, the J gene TRBJ2-5; 7 positions agree with TRBD1. V shed 2 bases and J 5 bases; nucleotides not matched to a gene: 14. This CDR3 contains 17 residues. Germline loops: CDR1 SEHNR, CDR2 FQNEAQ (reference sequence). The CDR3 is CASSLFGTVELWETQYF. CDR3 DNA sequence: TGTGCCAGCAGCTTATTTGGGACAGTCGAACTCTGGGAGACCCAGTACTTC.